The source of this TCR beta chain is a study of CD8+ T cells in alopecia areata. Study information: Those patients who were treated received oral tofacitinib, which was given at 5 to 10 mg twice daily for moderate-to-severe alopecia areata. Dosing with tofacitinib proceeded for 6 to 18 months, followed by 6 months off drug.

Sequencing relied on a cDNA template that was reverse transcribed from extracted RNA. Profiled with immunoSEQ multiplex PCR; TCRdb holds only in-frame clones, not every one. The table lists about 180,000 clones, 63% of them singletons. Whole-study findings and limits: Higher clonality than in normal scalp was seen in lesional scalp, especially alopecia totalis/universalis. Normal skin's resident alphabeta T cells are sequenced alongside lesional scalp T cells.

With regard to this clone: Antigen: not known.

The V and J ends lost 3 bases and 6 bases respectively, with 11 bases between them. Germline-derived CDR1 and CDR2 are SQVTM and ANQGSEA. The CDR3 totals 13 residues. The V and J genes are TRBV29-1 and TRBJ2-2, with a possible D match to TRBD2 (5 bases). The receptor's source is a human donor with alopecia areata. The sequenced sample was CD4+ T cells sorted from blood, obtained at week 0. The DNA of the CDR3 is TGCAGCGTTGAGTGGGGAGTGGCCGGGGAGCTGTTTTTT. Amino acid sequence: CSVEWGVAGELFF.